Each of the 3 T cell receptor beta chains below was sequenced from the same sample in a study of control samples from healthy donors and cancer patients. Using immunoSEQ multiplex PCR, the repertoire was profiled, and TCRdb retains in-frame clones only, with some absent. The table has 70,000 to 90,000 clones, approximately 94% seen once; the top ten hold approximately 4.8%. The sequenced material came from blood. Receptors were obtained from a woman younger than 35 in good health.

This clone was detected once. This chain uses TRBV10-3 with TRBJ2-3; tentatively, D is TRBD2 (6 bases). The germline V gene encodes CDR1 ENHRY and CDR2 SYGVKD. V was shortened by 2 bases and J by 0 bases, with 15 bases between the two germline ends. This CDR3 has 17 amino acids. Here the CDR3 DNA reads TGTGCCATCAGTGAGAGTGGAGTAGCGGCAAGCACAGATACGCAGTATTTT. Translated: CAISESGVAASTDTQYF.

J is TRBJ2-7 and V is TRBV18, with 10 bases identical to TRBD2. Germline assignment: CDR1 KGHSH and CDR2 LQKENI. The ends lost 6 bases at V and 1 base at J; junction bases unmatched: 9. The CDR3 has 16 residues. The CDR3 DNA sequence: TGTGCCAGCTCCCAAGGCGTGGGACTAGCGTCCTACGAGCAGTACTTC. This translates into CASSQGVGLASYEQYF.

This clone was observed a handful of times. The J gene is TRBJ1-2, the V gene TRBV19; perhaps TRBD1 as D (5 bases). V was shortened by 4 bases and J by 4 bases, with 19 bases between the two germline ends. The CDR3 has 16 amino acids. Per germline, CDR1 LNHDA and CDR2 SQIVND (reference sequence). The DNA for the CDR3 is TGTGCCAGTAGTACTACCGACAGCCCGAGAACCTATGGCTACACCTTC. Protein product: CASSTTDSPRTYGYTF. Full variable domain (remainder filled in from reference TRBV19 and TRBJ1-2): DGGITQSPKYLFRKEGQNVTLSCEQNLNHDAMYWYRQDPGQGLRLIYYSQIVNDFQKGDIAEGYSVSREKKESFPLTVTSAQKNPTAFYLCASSTTDSPRTYGYTFGSGTRLTVV.